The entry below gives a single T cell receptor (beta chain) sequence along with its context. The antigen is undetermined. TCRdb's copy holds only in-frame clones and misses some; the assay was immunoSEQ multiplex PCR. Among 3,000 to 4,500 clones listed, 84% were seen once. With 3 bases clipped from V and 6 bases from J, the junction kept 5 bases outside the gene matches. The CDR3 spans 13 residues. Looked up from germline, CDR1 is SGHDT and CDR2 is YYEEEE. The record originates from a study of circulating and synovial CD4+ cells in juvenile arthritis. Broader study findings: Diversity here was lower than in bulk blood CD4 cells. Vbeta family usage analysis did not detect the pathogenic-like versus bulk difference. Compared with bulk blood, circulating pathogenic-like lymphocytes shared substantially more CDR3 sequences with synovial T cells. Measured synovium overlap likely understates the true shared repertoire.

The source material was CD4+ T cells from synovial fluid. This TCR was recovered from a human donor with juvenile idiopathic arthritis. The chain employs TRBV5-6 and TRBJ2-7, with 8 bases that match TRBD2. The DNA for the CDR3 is TGTGCCAGCAGCTACCGGGGGGGATCCGAGCAGTACTTC. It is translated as CASSYRGGSEQYF. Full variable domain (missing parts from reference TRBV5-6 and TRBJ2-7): DAGVTQSPTHLIKTRGQQVTLRCSPKSGHDTVSWYQQALGQGPQFIFQYYEEEERQRGNFPDRFSGHQFPNYSSELNVNALLLGDSALYLCASSYRGGSEQYFGPGTRLTVT.